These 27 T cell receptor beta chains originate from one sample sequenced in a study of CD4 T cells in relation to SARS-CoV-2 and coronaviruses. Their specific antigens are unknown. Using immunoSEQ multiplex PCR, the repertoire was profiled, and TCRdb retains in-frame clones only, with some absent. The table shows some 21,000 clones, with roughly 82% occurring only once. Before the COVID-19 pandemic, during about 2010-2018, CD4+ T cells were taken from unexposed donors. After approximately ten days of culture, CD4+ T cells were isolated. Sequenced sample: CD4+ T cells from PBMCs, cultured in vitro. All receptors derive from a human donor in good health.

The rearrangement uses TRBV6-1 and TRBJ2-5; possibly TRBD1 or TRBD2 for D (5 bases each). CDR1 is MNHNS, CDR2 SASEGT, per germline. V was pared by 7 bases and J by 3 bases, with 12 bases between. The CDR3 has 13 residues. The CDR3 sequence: CASNLAGKETQYF. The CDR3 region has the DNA TGTGCCAGCAACCTAGCAGGGAAAGAGACCCAGTACTTC.

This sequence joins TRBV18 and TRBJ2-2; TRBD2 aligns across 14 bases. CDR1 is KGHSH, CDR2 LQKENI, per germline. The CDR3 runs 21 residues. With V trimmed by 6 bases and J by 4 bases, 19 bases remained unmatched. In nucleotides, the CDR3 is TGTGCCAGCTCGCACGATATCGTCGGGACTAGCGGGGGCCTAAGCACCGGGGAGCTGTTTTTT. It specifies CASSHDIVGTSGGLSTGELFF.

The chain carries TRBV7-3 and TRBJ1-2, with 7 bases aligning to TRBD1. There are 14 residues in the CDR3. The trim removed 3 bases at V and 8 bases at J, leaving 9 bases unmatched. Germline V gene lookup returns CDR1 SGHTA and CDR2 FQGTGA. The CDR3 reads CASSFTGTDNGYTF. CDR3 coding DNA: TGTGCCAGCAGCTTCACCGGGACAGATAACGGCTACACCTTC.

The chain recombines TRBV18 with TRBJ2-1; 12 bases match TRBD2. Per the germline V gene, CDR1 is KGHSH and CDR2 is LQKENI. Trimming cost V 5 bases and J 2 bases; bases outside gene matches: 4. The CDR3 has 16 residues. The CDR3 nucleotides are TGTGCCAGCTCATCCCGACTAGCGGGAGCCTACAATGAGCAGTTCTTC. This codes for CASSSRLAGAYNEQFF. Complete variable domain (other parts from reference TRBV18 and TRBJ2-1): NAGVMQNPRHLVRRRGQEARLRCSPMKGHSHVYWYRQLPEEGLKFMVYLQKENIIDESGMPKERFSAEFPKEGPSILRIQQVVRGDSAAYFCASSSRLAGAYNEQFFGPGTRLTVL.

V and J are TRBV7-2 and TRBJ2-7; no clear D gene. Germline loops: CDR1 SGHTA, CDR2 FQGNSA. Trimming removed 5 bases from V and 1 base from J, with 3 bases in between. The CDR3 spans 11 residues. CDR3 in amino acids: CASSDSYEQYF. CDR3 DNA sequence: TGTGCCAGCAGCGATTCCTACGAGCAGTACTTC.

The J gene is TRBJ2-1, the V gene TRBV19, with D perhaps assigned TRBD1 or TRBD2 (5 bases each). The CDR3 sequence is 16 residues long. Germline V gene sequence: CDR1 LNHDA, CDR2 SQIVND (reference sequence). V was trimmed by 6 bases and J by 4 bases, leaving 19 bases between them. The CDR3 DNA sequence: TGTGCCAGTAGAATATCCGGGACGGGTTTATACAATGAGCAGTTCTTC. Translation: CASRISGTGLYNEQFF.

The CDR3 DNA sequence: TGTGCCAGCAGTCCCCGGCGGGCGGCCGGGGAGCTGTTTTTT. This codes for CASSPRRAAGELFF. The J gene is TRBJ2-2, the V gene TRBV25-1, with D tentatively TRBD2 (5 bases). Germline V gene data show CDR1 as MGHDK and CDR2 as SYGVNS. V was pared by 5 bases and J by 6 bases, with 13 bases between. The CDR3 sequence is 14 residues long.

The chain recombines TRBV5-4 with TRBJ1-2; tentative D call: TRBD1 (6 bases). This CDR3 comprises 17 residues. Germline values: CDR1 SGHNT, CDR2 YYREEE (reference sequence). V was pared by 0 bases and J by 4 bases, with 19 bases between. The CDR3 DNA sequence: TGTGCCAGCAGCTTGGAGGGAGAGGTGGGGGCGATCTATGGCTACACCTTC. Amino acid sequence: CASSLEGEVGAIYGYTF.

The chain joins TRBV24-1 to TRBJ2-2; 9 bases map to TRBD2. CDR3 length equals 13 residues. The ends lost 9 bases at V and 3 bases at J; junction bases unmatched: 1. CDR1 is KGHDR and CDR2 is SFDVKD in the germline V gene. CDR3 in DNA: TGTGCCACCCGGACTAGCGACACCGGGGAGCTGTTTTTT. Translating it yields CATRTSDTGELFF.

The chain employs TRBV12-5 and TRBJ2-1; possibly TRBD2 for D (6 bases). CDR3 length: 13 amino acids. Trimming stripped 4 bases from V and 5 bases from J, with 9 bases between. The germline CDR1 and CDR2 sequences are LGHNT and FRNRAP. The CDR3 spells CASGWDLHNEQFF. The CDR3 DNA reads TGTGCTAGTGGTTGGGACTTGCACAATGAGCAGTTCTTC.

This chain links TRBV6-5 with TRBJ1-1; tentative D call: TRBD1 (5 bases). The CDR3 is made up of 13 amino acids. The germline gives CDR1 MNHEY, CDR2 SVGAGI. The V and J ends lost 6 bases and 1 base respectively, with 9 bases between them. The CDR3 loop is CASRTGTNTEAFF. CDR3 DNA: TGTGCCAGCAGGACGGGGACGAACACTGAAGCTTTCTTT.

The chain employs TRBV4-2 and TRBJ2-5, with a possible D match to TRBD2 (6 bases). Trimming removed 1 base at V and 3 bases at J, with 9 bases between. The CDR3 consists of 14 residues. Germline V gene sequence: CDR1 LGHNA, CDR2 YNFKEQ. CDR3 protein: CASSQVRGEETQYF. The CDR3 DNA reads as TGTGCCAGCAGCCAAGTTCGCGGGGAAGAGACCCAGTACTTC.

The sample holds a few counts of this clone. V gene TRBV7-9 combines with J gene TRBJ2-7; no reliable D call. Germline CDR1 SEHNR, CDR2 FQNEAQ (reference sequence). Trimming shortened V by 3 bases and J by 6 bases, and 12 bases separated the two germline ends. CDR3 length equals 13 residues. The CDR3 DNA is TGTGCCAGCAGCTTCAACCTTGGGATCGAGCAGTACTTC. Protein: CASSFNLGIEQYF.

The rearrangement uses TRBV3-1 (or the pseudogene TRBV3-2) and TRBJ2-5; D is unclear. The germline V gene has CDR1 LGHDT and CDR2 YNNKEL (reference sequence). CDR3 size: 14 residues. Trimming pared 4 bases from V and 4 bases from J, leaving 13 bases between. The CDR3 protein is CASSPRLNGETQYF. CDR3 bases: TGTGCCAGCAGCCCCCGACTGAATGGAGAGACCCAGTACTTC.

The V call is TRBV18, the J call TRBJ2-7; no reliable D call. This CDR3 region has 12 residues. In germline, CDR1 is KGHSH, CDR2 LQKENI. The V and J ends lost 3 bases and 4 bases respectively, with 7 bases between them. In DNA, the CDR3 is TGTGCCAGCTCACCGTCGTCGTACGAGCAGTACTTC. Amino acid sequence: CASSPSSYEQYF.

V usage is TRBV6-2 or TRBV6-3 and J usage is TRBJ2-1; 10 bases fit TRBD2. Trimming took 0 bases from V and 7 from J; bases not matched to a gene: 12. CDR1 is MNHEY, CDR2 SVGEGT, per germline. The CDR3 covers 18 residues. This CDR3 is CASSYSIFLAGEGNEQFF. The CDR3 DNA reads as TGTGCCAGCAGTTACTCAATTTTCCTAGCGGGAGAAGGGAATGAGCAGTTCTTC.

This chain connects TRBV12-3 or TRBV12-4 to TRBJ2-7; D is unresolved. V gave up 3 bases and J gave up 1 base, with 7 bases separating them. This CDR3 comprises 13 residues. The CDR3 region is CASSFEPSYEQYF. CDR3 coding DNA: TGTGCCAGCAGTTTTGAGCCGTCCTACGAGCAGTACTTC.

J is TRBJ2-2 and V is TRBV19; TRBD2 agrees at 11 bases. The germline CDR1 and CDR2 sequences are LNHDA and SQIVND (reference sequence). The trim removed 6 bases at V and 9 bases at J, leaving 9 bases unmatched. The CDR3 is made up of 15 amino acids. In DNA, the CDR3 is TGTGCCAGTAGCGGAGGCGCTAGCGGGAGGAGGGAGCTGTTTTTT. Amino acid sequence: CASSGGASGRRELFF.

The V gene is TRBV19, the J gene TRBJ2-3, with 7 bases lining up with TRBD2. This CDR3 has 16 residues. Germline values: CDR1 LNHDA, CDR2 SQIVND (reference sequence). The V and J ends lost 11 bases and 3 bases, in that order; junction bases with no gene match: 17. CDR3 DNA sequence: TGTGCCCCAAATTCCCGAGCGGGGAGGGGAACAGATACGCAGTATTTT. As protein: CAPNSRAGRGTDTQYF.

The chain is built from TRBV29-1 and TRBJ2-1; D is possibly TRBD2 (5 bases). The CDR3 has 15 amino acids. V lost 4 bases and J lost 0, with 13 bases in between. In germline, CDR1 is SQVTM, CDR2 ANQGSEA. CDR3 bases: TGCAGCGTTGTTGGCGGGCCGAGCTCCTACAATGAGCAGTTCTTC. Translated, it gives CSVVGGPSSYNEQFF.

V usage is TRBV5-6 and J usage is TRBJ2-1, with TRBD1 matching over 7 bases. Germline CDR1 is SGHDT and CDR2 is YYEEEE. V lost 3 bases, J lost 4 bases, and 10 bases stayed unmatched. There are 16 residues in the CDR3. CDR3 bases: TGTGCCAGCAGCTATGAGGGGGCGCCCAGATACAATGAGCAGTTCTTC. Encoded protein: CASSYEGAPRYNEQFF.

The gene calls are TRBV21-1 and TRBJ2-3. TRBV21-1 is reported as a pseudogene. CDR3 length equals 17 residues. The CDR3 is CASSKVERRYYTDTQYF. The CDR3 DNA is TGTGCCAGCAGCAAAGTCGAAAGAAGGTATTACACAGATACGCAGTATTTT.

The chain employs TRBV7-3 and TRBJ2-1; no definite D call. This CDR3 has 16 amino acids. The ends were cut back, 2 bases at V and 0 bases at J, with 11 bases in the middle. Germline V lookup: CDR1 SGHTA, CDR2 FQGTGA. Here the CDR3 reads CASSLGVEPSYNEQFF. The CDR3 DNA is TGTGCCAGCAGCTTAGGGGTCGAACCCTCCTACAATGAGCAGTTCTTC.

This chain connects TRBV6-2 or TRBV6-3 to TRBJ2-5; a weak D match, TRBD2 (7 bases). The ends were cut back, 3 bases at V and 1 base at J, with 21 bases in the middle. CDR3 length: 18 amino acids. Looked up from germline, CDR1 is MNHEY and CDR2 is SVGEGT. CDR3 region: CASSYGGAHSSPQETQYF. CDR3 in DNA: TGTGCCAGCAGTTATGGGGGGGCCCATTCAAGCCCCCAAGAGACCCAGTACTTC.

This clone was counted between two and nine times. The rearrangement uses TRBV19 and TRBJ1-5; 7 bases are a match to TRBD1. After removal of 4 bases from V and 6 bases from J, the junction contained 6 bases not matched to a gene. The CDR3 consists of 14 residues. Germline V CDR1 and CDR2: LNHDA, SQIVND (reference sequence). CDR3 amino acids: CASSNQQGPQPQHF. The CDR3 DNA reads TGTGCCAGTAGTAACCAACAGGGGCCTCAGCCCCAGCATTTT. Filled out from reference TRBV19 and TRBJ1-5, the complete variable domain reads DGGITQSPKYLFRKEGQNVTLSCEQNLNHDAMYWYRQDPGQGLRLIYYSQIVNDFQKGDIAEGYSVSREKKESFPLTVTSAQKNPTAFYLCASSNQQGPQPQHFGDGTRLSIL.

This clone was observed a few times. The CDR3 region has the DNA TGTGCCAGCAGTCTGACAGGGGGAAGAATTGAAAAACTGTTTTTT. The encoded protein is CASSLTGGRIEKLFF. The chain combines TRBV6-5 with TRBJ1-4, with 9 bases aligning to TRBD1. Germline CDR1 is MNHEY and CDR2 is SVGAGI. The ends lost 5 bases at V and 7 bases at J; junction bases unmatched: 8. The CDR3 extends over 15 amino acids.

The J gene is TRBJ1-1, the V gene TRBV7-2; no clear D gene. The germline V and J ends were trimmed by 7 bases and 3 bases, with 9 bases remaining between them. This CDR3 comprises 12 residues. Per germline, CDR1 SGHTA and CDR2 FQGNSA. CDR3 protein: CASTPLDTEAFF. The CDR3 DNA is TGTGCCAGCACCCCCCTAGACACTGAAGCTTTCTTT.